This is a list of T cell receptor beta chains from one sample in a study of T-cell reconstitution after alpha-beta-depleted transplantation in children. TCRdb re-derived calls from the PCR reads in MiXCR, one entry per CDR3 protein. The repertoire holds about 260,000 distinct CDR3 sequences, with roughly 8.2% as singletons. Sequenced material: PBMCs, mostly from graft donor cells, taken 180 days after TCRalphabeta/CD19-depleted stem cell transplant. All receptors derive from a male patient between 5 and 17 years old who had a stem cell transplant for acute lymphoblastic leukemia, so the T cells may come from the graft donor. The CDR3 runs from the conserved cysteine through the conserved F or W. Each record gives: CDR3 protein, CDR3 DNA, CDR3 length, clone size, V gene, J gene, D gene. D genes are given only for firm matches. Only some rows state a clone size, as once, few, many or a class for expanded clones.

cdr3_aa: CASSYFSGSMETQYF
cdr3_nt: TGTGCCAGCAGTTACTTTAGCGGGAGTATGGAGACCCAGTACTTC
cdr3_length: 15
clone_size: many
v_call: TRBV6-5
j_call: TRBJ2-5
d_call: TRBD2

cdr3_aa: CATQDFYEQYF
cdr3_nt: TGTGCCACCCAGGACTTCTACGAGCAGTACTTC
cdr3_length: 11
clone_size: many
v_call: TRBV27
j_call: TRBJ2-7
d_call: -

cdr3_aa: CASSPTEGYF
cdr3_nt: TGTGCCAGCAGTCCTACCGAGGGGTACTTC
cdr3_length: 10
clone_size: -
v_call: TRBV6-5
j_call: TRBJ2-7
d_call: -

cdr3_aa: CASRPTQGRSSYEQYF
cdr3_nt: TGTGCCAGCAGACCCACCCAGGGCCGATCCTCCTACGAGCAGTACTTC
cdr3_length: 16
clone_size: -
v_call: TRBV6-2/TRBV6-3
j_call: TRBJ2-7
d_call: -

cdr3_aa: CASSRPGGYGYTF
cdr3_nt: TGTGCCAGCAGTCGACCTGGGGGTTATGGCTACACCTTC
cdr3_length: 13
clone_size: many
v_call: TRBV6-1
j_call: TRBJ1-2
d_call: -

cdr3_aa: CASSLQAGELFF
cdr3_nt: TGTGCCAGCAGTTTACAGGCCGGGGAGCTGTTTTTT
cdr3_length: 12
clone_size: many
v_call: TRBV12-3/TRBV12-4
j_call: TRBJ2-2
d_call: -

cdr3_aa: CASSMTGQTNQPQHF
cdr3_nt: TGTGCCAGCAGCATGACAGGCCAGACCAATCAGCCCCAGCATTTT
cdr3_length: 15
clone_size: many
v_call: TRBV7-9
j_call: TRBJ1-5
d_call: -

cdr3_aa: CATSPEAPGGETQYF
cdr3_nt: TGTGCCACCAGCCCTGAGGCGCCGGGGGGAGAGACCCAGTACTTC
cdr3_length: 15
clone_size: many
v_call: TRBV15
j_call: TRBJ2-5
d_call: TRBD2

cdr3_aa: CASSPLSPPNEKLFF
cdr3_nt: TGTGCCAGCAGCCCCCTGAGTCCACCGAATGAAAAACTGTTTTTT
cdr3_length: 15
clone_size: -
v_call: TRBV7-9
j_call: TRBJ1-4
d_call: -

cdr3_aa: CASSPWAGNTIYF
cdr3_nt: TGTGCCAGCAGCCCATGGGCGGGAAACACCATATATTTT
cdr3_length: 13
clone_size: many
v_call: TRBV7-8
j_call: TRBJ1-3
d_call: -

cdr3_aa: CASSRTGYTDTQYF
cdr3_nt: TGTGCCAGCAGTAGGACAGGTTACACAGATACGCAGTATTTT
cdr3_length: 14
clone_size: many
v_call: TRBV27
j_call: TRBJ2-3
d_call: TRBD1

cdr3_aa: CSSSLGTGGITGELFF
cdr3_nt: TGTTCCAGCAGCTTAGGGACAGGGGGAATCACCGGGGAGCTGTTTTTT
cdr3_length: 16
clone_size: few
v_call: TRBV7-6
j_call: TRBJ2-2
d_call: TRBD1

cdr3_aa: CASSPRDLLSYEQYF
cdr3_nt: TGTGCCAGCAGCCCCCGGGACCTTCTTTCCTACGAGCAGTACTTC
cdr3_length: 15
clone_size: few
v_call: TRBV5-6
j_call: TRBJ2-7
d_call: -

cdr3_aa: CASSLGQRTSSYNSPLHF
cdr3_nt: TGTGCCAGCAGCTTAGGACAGCGTACGAGCTCCTATAATTCACCCCTCCACTTT
cdr3_length: 18
clone_size: few
v_call: TRBV11-2
j_call: TRBJ1-6
d_call: -

cdr3_aa: CASRSNVGNTEAFF
cdr3_nt: TGTGCCAGCAGGTCTAACGTGGGGAACACTGAAGCTTTCTTT
cdr3_length: 14
clone_size: many
v_call: TRBV28
j_call: TRBJ1-1
d_call: -

cdr3_aa: CASIRYDNEQFF
cdr3_nt: TGCGCCAGCATCCGTTACGACAATGAGCAGTTCTTC
cdr3_length: 12
clone_size: many
v_call: TRBV5-1
j_call: TRBJ2-1
d_call: -

cdr3_aa: CASSPWEGDTQYF
cdr3_nt: TGTGCCAGCAGCCCCTGGGAAGGGGATACGCAGTATTTT
cdr3_length: 13
clone_size: -
v_call: TRBV7-6
j_call: TRBJ2-3
d_call: -

cdr3_aa: CSARDPWGAVNSPLHF
cdr3_nt: TGCAGTGCTAGAGATCCATGGGGCGCGGTAAATTCACCCCTCCACTTT
cdr3_length: 16
clone_size: many
v_call: TRBV20-1
j_call: TRBJ1-6
d_call: -

cdr3_aa: CASSAGTGGDTQYF
cdr3_nt: TGTGCCAGCTCAGCGGGGACAGGGGGTGATACGCAGTATTTT
cdr3_length: 14
clone_size: many
v_call: TRBV18
j_call: TRBJ2-3
d_call: TRBD1

cdr3_aa: CASSTRTGNTIYF
cdr3_nt: TGTGCCAGCAGCACCCGAACTGGAAACACCATATATTTT
cdr3_length: 13
clone_size: many
v_call: TRBV9
j_call: TRBJ1-3
d_call: -

cdr3_aa: CASSPPWDRMGNEQFF
cdr3_nt: TGCGCCAGCAGCCCGCCGTGGGACAGAATGGGCAATGAGCAGTTCTTC
cdr3_length: 16
clone_size: -
v_call: TRBV5-1
j_call: TRBJ2-1
d_call: TRBD1

cdr3_aa: CATSDGYEQYF
cdr3_nt: TGTGCCACCAGTGATGGGTACGAGCAGTACTTC
cdr3_length: 11
clone_size: many
v_call: TRBV24-1
j_call: TRBJ2-7
d_call: -

cdr3_aa: CASSQAGAAQPQHF
cdr3_nt: TGTGCCAGCAGCCAAGCGGGGGCAGCTCAGCCCCAGCATTTT
cdr3_length: 14
clone_size: many
v_call: TRBV4-2
j_call: TRBJ1-5
d_call: -

cdr3_aa: CATTWDPDSLNEKLFF
cdr3_nt: TGTGCCACCACCTGGGATCCCGACAGTTTGAATGAAAAACTGTTTTTT
cdr3_length: 16
clone_size: many
v_call: TRBV15
j_call: TRBJ1-4
d_call: -

cdr3_aa: CASSPAPTDNYGYTF
cdr3_nt: TGTGCCAGTAGTCCCGCCCCGACAGATAACTATGGCTACACCTTC
cdr3_length: 15
clone_size: -
v_call: TRBV19
j_call: TRBJ1-2
d_call: -

cdr3_aa: CASSLTQVRETQYF
cdr3_nt: TGTGCCAGCAGTTTGACCCAAGTGCGGGAGACCCAGTACTTC
cdr3_length: 14
clone_size: many
v_call: TRBV12-3/TRBV12-4
j_call: TRBJ2-5
d_call: -

cdr3_aa: CASRPGGGEGKNIQYF
cdr3_nt: TGTGCCAGCAGACCTGGGGGGGGGGAGGGAAAAAACATTCAGTACTTC
cdr3_length: 16
clone_size: -
v_call: TRBV28
j_call: TRBJ2-4
d_call: TRBD2

cdr3_aa: CASSLLAVQETQYF
cdr3_nt: TGTGCCAGCAGTCTCCTAGCGGTTCAAGAGACCCAGTACTTC
cdr3_length: 14
clone_size: many
v_call: TRBV12-3/TRBV12-4
j_call: TRBJ2-5
d_call: TRBD2

cdr3_aa: CASSLRLGGDQPQHF
cdr3_nt: TGTGCCAGCAGCTTGCGACTGGGTGGGGATCAGCCCCAGCATTTT
cdr3_length: 15
clone_size: many
v_call: TRBV5-8
j_call: TRBJ1-5
d_call: -

cdr3_aa: CATSDFQGSGYTF
cdr3_nt: TGTGCCACCAGTGATTTCCAGGGGAGCGGCTACACCTTC
cdr3_length: 13
clone_size: many
v_call: TRBV24-1
j_call: TRBJ1-2
d_call: -

cdr3_aa: CASSRRGYPPFANTGELFF
cdr3_nt: TGTGCCAGTAGTAGGCGGGGGTATCCACCTTTCGCGAACACCGGGGAGCTGTTTTTT
cdr3_length: 19
clone_size: many
v_call: TRBV19
j_call: TRBJ2-2
d_call: TRBD2

cdr3_aa: CASSQDYGFHSTDTQYF
cdr3_nt: TGTGCCAGCAGCCAAGATTACGGCTTCCACAGCACAGATACGCAGTATTTT
cdr3_length: 17
clone_size: many
v_call: TRBV3-1
j_call: TRBJ2-3
d_call: -

cdr3_aa: CASGVTQREQFF
cdr3_nt: TGTGCCAGCGGGGTAACCCAGCGTGAGCAGTTCTTC
cdr3_length: 12
clone_size: -
v_call: TRBV9
j_call: TRBJ2-1
d_call: -

cdr3_aa: CASSSLEGQPQHF
cdr3_nt: TGTGCCAGCAGCTCGCTCGAGGGTCAGCCCCAGCATTTT
cdr3_length: 13
clone_size: many
v_call: TRBV7-7
j_call: TRBJ1-5
d_call: -

cdr3_aa: CASSTGSGTQYF
cdr3_nt: TGTGCCAGCAGTACAGGGTCGGGTACGCAGTATTTT
cdr3_length: 12
clone_size: many
v_call: TRBV6-2/TRBV6-3
j_call: TRBJ2-3
d_call: -

cdr3_aa: CASSLSRDSGFYEQYF
cdr3_nt: TGTGCCAGCAGTCTATCCCGGGACTCAGGATTCTACGAGCAGTACTTC
cdr3_length: 16
clone_size: many
v_call: TRBV6-5
j_call: TRBJ2-7
d_call: -

cdr3_aa: CASSQDDGLTSGKTQYF
cdr3_nt: TGTGCCAGCAGCCAAGATGATGGACTCACCTCGGGGAAGACCCAGTACTTC
cdr3_length: 17
clone_size: many
v_call: TRBV3-1
j_call: TRBJ2-5
d_call: -

cdr3_aa: CASKRTGSTDTQYF
cdr3_nt: TGTGCCAGCAAGCGGACAGGGAGCACAGATACGCAGTATTTT
cdr3_length: 14
clone_size: few
v_call: TRBV5-4
j_call: TRBJ2-3
d_call: TRBD1

cdr3_aa: CSVDFRATDTQYF
cdr3_nt: TGCAGCGTTGATTTCCGCGCCACAGATACGCAGTATTTT
cdr3_length: 13
clone_size: many
v_call: TRBV29-1
j_call: TRBJ2-3
d_call: -

cdr3_aa: CASSPGPGIQYF
cdr3_nt: TGTGCCAGCAGCCCCGGGCCAGGCATTCAGTACTTC
cdr3_length: 12
clone_size: many
v_call: TRBV5-6
j_call: TRBJ2-4
d_call: -

cdr3_aa: CASSVRGSDTQYF
cdr3_nt: TGTGCCAGCAGCGTACGGGGGTCAGATACGCAGTATTTT
cdr3_length: 13
clone_size: many
v_call: TRBV9
j_call: TRBJ2-3
d_call: -